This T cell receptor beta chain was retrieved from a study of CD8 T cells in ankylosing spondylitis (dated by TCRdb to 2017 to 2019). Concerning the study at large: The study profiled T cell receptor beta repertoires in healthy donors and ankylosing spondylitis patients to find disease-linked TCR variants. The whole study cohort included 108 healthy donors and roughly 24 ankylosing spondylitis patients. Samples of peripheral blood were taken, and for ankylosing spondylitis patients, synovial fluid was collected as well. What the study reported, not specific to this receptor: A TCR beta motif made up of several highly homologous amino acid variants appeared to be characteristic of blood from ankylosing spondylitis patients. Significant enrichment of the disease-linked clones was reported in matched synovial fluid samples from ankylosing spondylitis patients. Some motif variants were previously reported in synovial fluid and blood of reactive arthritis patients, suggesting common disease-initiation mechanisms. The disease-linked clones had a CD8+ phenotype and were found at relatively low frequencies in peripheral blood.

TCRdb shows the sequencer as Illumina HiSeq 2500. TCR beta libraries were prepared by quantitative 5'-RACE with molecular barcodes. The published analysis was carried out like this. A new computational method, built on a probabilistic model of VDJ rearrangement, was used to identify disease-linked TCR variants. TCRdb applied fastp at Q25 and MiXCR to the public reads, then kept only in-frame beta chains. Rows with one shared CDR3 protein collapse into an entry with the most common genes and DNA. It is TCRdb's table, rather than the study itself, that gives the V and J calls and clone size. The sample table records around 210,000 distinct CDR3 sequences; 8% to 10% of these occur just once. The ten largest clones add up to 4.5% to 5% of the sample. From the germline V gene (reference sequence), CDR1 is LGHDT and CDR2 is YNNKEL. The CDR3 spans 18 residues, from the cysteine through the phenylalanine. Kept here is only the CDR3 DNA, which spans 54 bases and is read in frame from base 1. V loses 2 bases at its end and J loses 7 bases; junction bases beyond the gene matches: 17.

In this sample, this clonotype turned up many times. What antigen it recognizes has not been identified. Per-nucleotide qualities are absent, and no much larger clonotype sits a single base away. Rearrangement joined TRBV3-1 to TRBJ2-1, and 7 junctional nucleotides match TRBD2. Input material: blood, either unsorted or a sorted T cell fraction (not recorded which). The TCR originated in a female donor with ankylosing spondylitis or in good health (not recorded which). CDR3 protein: CASSQRAGVGKLSNEQFF. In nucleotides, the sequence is TGTGCCAGCAGCCAAAGGGCGGGGGTGGGAAAGCTTTCGAATGAGCAGTTCTTC.